This TCR beta chain came from a study of blood T cell repertoires in COVID-19. Produced via immunoSEQ multiplex PCR; TCRdb's table is partial and in-frame only. The sample shows about 200,000 clones, around four fifths of them seen only once. V was pared by 7 bases and J by 3 bases, with 22 bases of the junction left unmatched. Germline V CDR1 and CDR2: LGHNT, FRNRAP. The CDR3 length is 20 residues. This clone was seen a single time. Material for sequencing was peripheral blood. The V and J genes are TRBV12-5 and TRBJ2-1; 9 bases agree with TRBD1. The TCR sequence derives from a woman aged 65 to 85 with COVID-19, enrolled during active disease. CDR3 residues: CASARSAGTGNAFNYNEQFF. The CDR3 bases are TGTGCTAGTGCCCGCTCCGCAGGGACAGGGAATGCATTTAACTACAATGAGCAGTTCTTC.